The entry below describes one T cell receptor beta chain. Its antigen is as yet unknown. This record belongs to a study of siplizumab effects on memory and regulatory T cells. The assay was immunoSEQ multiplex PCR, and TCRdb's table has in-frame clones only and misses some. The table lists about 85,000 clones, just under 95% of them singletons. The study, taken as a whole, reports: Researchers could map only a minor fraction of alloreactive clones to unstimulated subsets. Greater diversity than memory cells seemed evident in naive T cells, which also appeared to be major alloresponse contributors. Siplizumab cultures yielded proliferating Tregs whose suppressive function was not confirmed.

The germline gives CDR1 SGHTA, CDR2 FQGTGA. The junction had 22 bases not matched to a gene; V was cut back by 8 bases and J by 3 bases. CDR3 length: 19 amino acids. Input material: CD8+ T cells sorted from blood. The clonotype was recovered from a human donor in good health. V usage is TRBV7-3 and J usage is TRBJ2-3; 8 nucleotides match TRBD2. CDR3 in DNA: TGTGCCAGCGCCGCCTTACCACCCCCGAGCGGGGGCGGGACAGATACGCAGTATTTT. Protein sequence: CASAALPPPSGGGTDTQYF.